This TCR beta chain comes out of a study of shared T cell receptors in the human thymus. Sequencing was performed with immunoSEQ multiplex PCR; in TCRdb, only in-frame clones are kept and a portion is missing. The sample lists some 660,000 clones, around 87% seen once, with over 0.008% in the top ten. V shed 5 bases and J shed 2 bases, with 18 bases lying between them. Germline CDR1 SGHTA, CDR2 FQGNSA. The CDR3 is made up of 16 amino acids. The same specimen was also included in a second study, on human thymus T cells. According to that study: Among the donors, all were healthy Finnish infants having corrective surgery for congenital heart defects. Resected material from corrective heart surgery provided the thymus tissue analysed. Among thymic and blood repertoires, usage of V and J genes appeared biased. Overlap was high between thymic repertoires from unrelated individuals, as reported in related research.

The chain uses TRBV7-2 and TRBJ1-2; maybe TRBD1 (5 bases). The sample taken for sequencing was thymocytes. The clonotype comes from a boy less than two years old with a congenital heart defect. The CDR3 DNA is TGTGCCAGCAGCCCGCAGGGAGGGAAACGAAACTATGGCTACACCTTC. Its translation is CASSPQGGKRNYGYTF.